This T cell receptor beta chain was obtained from a study of control samples from healthy donors and cancer patients. Here immunoSEQ multiplex PCR was the method, and the copy in TCRdb shows in-frame clones only, minus some. The sample carries 130,000 or so clones, 92% recorded once. Trimming removed 2 bases from V and 9 bases from J, with 10 bases in between. Germline lookup yields CDR1 ENHRY and CDR2 SYGVKD. The CDR3 sequence is 12 residues long. This TCR was sampled from a man between 18 and 29 years old in good health. The chain combines TRBV10-3 with TRBJ1-1, with D unresolved. Material: blood. The CDR3 sequence: CAISEVEGQAFF. In nucleotides, the CDR3 is TGTGCCATCAGTGAGGTTGAGGGCCAAGCTTTCTTT.